One T cell receptor beta chain is described in this entry. Its antigen remains undetermined. Per-nucleotide qualities are absent, and no much larger clonotype sits a single base away. The record originates from a study of blood T cell repertoires in COVID-19 (dated by TCRdb to between 2020 and 2021). Notes on the research overall: Collaborator samples came from the United States, Italy and Spain and covered acute and convalescent phases of COVID-19. The material from the prospective study consisted of cDNA or gDNA derived from T cells, B-cell-depleted T cells, or PBMCs. Subjects who had been exposed to COVID-19, were actively infected with it, or had recovered from it provided the deeply sampled blood TCRbeta repertoires that made up the dataset. The repertoires were made available in a free public database intended to serve as a resource for research on the immune response to SARS-CoV-2. The samples were drawn from the first 160 participants of the ongoing ImmuneRACE study and from 1,254 subjects provided by 6 global collaborators. Sample metadata almost always included a de-identified subject ID, COVID-19 status, age in years and sex. Where HLA class I and class II types were available, the types were taken from metadata supplied by the sample provider, not from assay-based typing. Study-wide conclusions, independent of this receptor: Clinical and demographic metadata were provided uncurated, with the amount varying by source and participant.

TCRbeta CDR3 regions were amplified from genomic DNA by means of the immunoSEQ Assay, a bias-controlled multiplex PCR. The original pipeline was this. The number of nucleated cells in each sample was estimated by amplification of reference gene primers within the assay. To quantify the absolute abundance of each unique TCRbeta CDR3 rearrangement, sequence reads were collapsed and filtered. For each sample, productive Simpson clonality was calculated as the square root of Simpson's diversity index over productive rearrangements. The table comes from immuneACCESS by way of TCRdb, which keeps in-frame sequences with V and J called. Part of the clones is missing from these tables; in studies checked, under half for an unresolved V gene and the rest for unknown reasons. V and J calls and clone size are copied from that table; D and trimming were computed from the DNA. In all, the sample holds 55,000 to 75,000 clones, and roughly 80% of those were seen once. The ten largest clones capture 28% of the sample.

Whole blood was collected in K2EDTA tubes by collaborating institutions according to the institutions' own protocols. For TCRbeta analysis, collaborators shipped samples as frozen whole blood, isolated PBMCs, or DNA extracted from either of those sample types. Between the V and J ends, shortened by 2 bases and 8 bases respectively, the junction contains 21 bases. The CDR3 contains 16 residues, cysteine and phenylalanine counted. Only the CDR3 portion is preserved as DNA: 48 bases, with reading frame beginning at the first base. CDR1 and CDR2, looked up from the germline V gene, are SGHTA and FQGNSA.

This clonotype was obtained from a man in his 70s with acute or convalescent COVID-19. This receptor chain uses TRBV7-2 and TRBJ1-1; tentative D gene TRBD1, with 6 bases matching. The specimen sequenced was peripheral blood. In nucleotide form, the sequence is TGTGCCAGCAGCTTATCATCCTGGGGGCAATCAGAAGAAGCTTTCTTT. It translates to CASSLSSWGQSEEAFF.